These T cell receptor beta chains were read from a single sample in a study of cytomegalovirus exposure and HLA in healthy donors. Profiled with immunoSEQ multiplex PCR; TCRdb holds only in-frame clones, not every one. The sample records fewer than 100,000 clones, approximately 80% being singletons. The sequenced material came from PBMCs. The source is a man aged 35-49 years in good health and CMV-seronegative. The CDR3 runs from the conserved cysteine through the conserved F or W. A D gene is named only where the DNA matches it firmly. Clone size is given for some rows only: seen once, a few or many times, or a class if the clone is expanded.

size	length	D	V	J	DNA	CDR3
few	17	TRBD1	TRBV18	TRBJ1-1	TGTGCCAGCTCACAAATGGGACAGGTGGGTGTCGACACTGAAGCTTTCTTT	CASSQMGQVGVDTEAFF
-	17	-	TRBV7-9	TRBJ1-2	TGTGCCAGCAGCTTAGGGCAGGGGATAGTAGCTAACTATGGCTACACCTTC	CASSLGQGIVANYGYTF
-	14	TRBD2	TRBV6-1	TRBJ2-7	TGTGCCAGCACCCGGGAGGGAGGGGCCTACGAGCAGTACTTC	CASTREGGAYEQYF
-	16	TRBD2	TRBV7-8	TRBJ2-7	TGTGCCAGCAGCTTAGGTTCTAGCGGGGACATCTACGAGCAGTACTTC	CASSLGSSGDIYEQYF
-	17	TRBD1	TRBV6-1	TRBJ1-5	TGTGCCAGCAGTGAAGCAGCAGGGGGCGCTGGCAATCAGCCCCAGCATTTT	CASSEAAGGAGNQPQHF
-	13	-	TRBV19	TRBJ1-1	TGTGCCAGTAGTATGGGGAGAAACACTGAAGCTTTCTTT	CASSMGRNTEAFF
few	12	-	TRBV6-1	TRBJ1-1	TGTGCCAGCAGTGAACGAGGAACTGAAGCTTTCTTT	CASSERGTEAFF
-	15	-	TRBV28	TRBJ1-1	TGTGCCAGCAGTTTTTGGGGCGGGGGGCGCACTGAAGCTTTCTTT	CASSFWGGGRTEAFF
once	14	-	TRBV11-2	TRBJ2-7	TGTGCCAGCAGCTTAGGGGCTACAACCCACGAGCAGTACTTC	CASSLGATTHEQYF
-	17	TRBD2	TRBV30	TRBJ2-3	TGTGCCTGGAGTCTACTAGCGGGAGGGCCCAGCACAGATACGCAGTATTTT	CAWSLLAGGPSTDTQYF
few	14	-	TRBV4-2	TRBJ2-6	TGTGCCAGCAGCAGCATTAAGGGGGCCAACGTCCTGACTTTC	CASSSIKGANVLTF
once	12	-	TRBV7-9	TRBJ2-5	TGTGCCAGCAGCCCGGTCCAAGAGACCCAGTACTTC	CASSPVQETQYF
-	16	TRBD2	TRBV11-2	TRBJ2-7	TGTGCCAGCAGCTTAGATAGAGCGGGGGGGACCTACGAGCAGTACTTC	CASSLDRAGGTYEQYF
few	15	TRBD2	TRBV6-5	TRBJ2-2	TGTGCCAGCAGTTACACTAGCGGGAACACCGGGGAGCTGTTTTTT	CASSYTSGNTGELFF
-	15	TRBD2	TRBV2	TRBJ2-3	TGTGCCAGCAGTCGGACTAGCGGGAGTGCGGATACGCAGTATTTT	CASSRTSGSADTQYF
-	15	TRBD1	TRBV29-1	TRBJ2-3	TGCAGCGTCTCCGGGACAGTCGAGGGTCCAGATACGCAGTATTTT	CSVSGTVEGPDTQYF
-	14	-	TRBV28	TRBJ1-2	TGTGCCAGCAGTCCTGGGCAAGCTAACTATGGCTACACCTTC	CASSPGQANYGYTF
few	15	TRBD1	TRBV30	TRBJ1-2	TGTGCCTGGAGTCGGGACAGGGGTCACAACTATGGCTACACCTTC	CAWSRDRGHNYGYTF
-	16	-	TRBV14	TRBJ2-5	TGTGCCAGCAGCCAGTCACTAGGGGCAGGAGGGGAGACCCAGTACTTC	CASSQSLGAGGETQYF
-	15	-	TRBV28	TRBJ1-1	TGTGCCAGCAGGCCCGCTACCGGTCGGAACACTGAAGCTTTCTTT	CASRPATGRNTEAFF
-	14	-	TRBV5-1	TRBJ2-7	TGCGCCAGCAGCTCCTCACCGGCAGAGCGCGAGCAGTACTTC	CASSSSPAEREQYF
-	15	TRBD1	TRBV10-3	TRBJ2-7	TGTGCCATCAGTGAGCGCAGGGGGTTTACCTACGAGCAGTACTTC	CAISERRGFTYEQYF
-	18	TRBD1	TRBV30	TRBJ2-1	TGTGCCTGGAGTGTAAGAGGGGGCGAGGGGATCTCCTACAATGAGCAGTTCTTC	CAWSVRGGEGISYNEQFF
-	15	TRBD1	TRBV9	TRBJ2-1	TGTGCCAGCAGCTTCCGGGACAGGGGCGGCAATGAGCAGTTCTTC	CASSFRDRGGNEQFF
-	13	-	TRBV10-3	TRBJ1-3	TGTGCCATCAGTTCAGGGCCAGGAAACACCATATATTTT	CAISSGPGNTIYF
-	17	TRBD1	TRBV7-3	TRBJ2-2	TGTGCCAGCAGCTTAAGGGTCGGGACAGGGGGTACCGGGGAGCTGTTTTTT	CASSLRVGTGGTGELFF
once	15	-	TRBV30	TRBJ2-1	TGTGCCTGGAGTGGAGGATACGGCGAGGTCAATGAGCAGTTCTTC	CAWSGGYGEVNEQFF
-	17	-	TRBV18	TRBJ2-1	TGTGCCAGCTCACCGCTCCCCCGGGACACCTACTACAATGAGCAGTTCTTC	CASSPLPRDTYYNEQFF
-	15	-	TRBV30	TRBJ1-6	TGTGCCTGGACAAGACAGCGAACTTATAATTCACCCCTCCACTTT	CAWTRQRTYNSPLHF
once	16	-	TRBV5-6	TRBJ2-7	TGTGCCAGCAGCTTGGCCTTTGGGGGGGGGCCGGGGGAGCAGTACTTC	CASSLAFGGGPGEQYF
-	13	-	TRBV2	TRBJ2-2	TGTGCCAGCAAGGAGGTTTTCGCCGGGGAGCTGTTTTTT	CASKEVFAGELFF
-	16	-	TRBV5-1	TRBJ2-6	TGCGCCAGCAGCTTGGTTCCAGGGACTGGGGCCAACGTCCTGACTTTC	CASSLVPGTGANVLTF
-	15	-	TRBV30	TRBJ1-5	TGTGCCTGGAGCCAAGGTGATTATAGCAATCAGCTCCAGCATTTT	CAWSQGDYSNQLQHF
-	14	-	TRBV30	TRBJ1-5	TGTGCCTGGAGTCTGGGGGCTGGATATCAGCCCCAGCATTTT	CAWSLGAGYQPQHF
-	14	TRBD1	TRBV6-5	TRBJ2-3	TGTGCCAGCCGGAGACAGGGGGGTGGGGATACGCAGTATTTT	CASRRQGGGDTQYF
-	13	-	TRBV5-4	TRBJ2-7	TGTGCCAGCGGACAAGGGGCCGGGGGCGAGCAGTACTTC	CASGQGAGGEQYF
few	12	-	TRBV5-1	TRBJ2-5	TGCGCCAGCAGCTTGGATCGAGAGACCCAGTACTTC	CASSLDRETQYF
-	15	-	TRBV7-7	TRBJ2-3	TGTGCCAGCAGTCTGGGTAGCGGTAGCACAGATACGCAGTATTTT	CASSLGSGSTDTQYF
-	17	-	TRBV10-2	TRBJ2-6	TGCGCCAGCAGTGCTTCTAGCGCCCGCTCTGGGGCCAACGTCCTGACTTTC	CASSASSARSGANVLTF
few	12	-	TRBV28	TRBJ2-1	TGTGCCAGCAGTTCATCAAGAGATGAGCAGTTCTTC	CASSSSRDEQFF
-	17	-	TRBV9	TRBJ1-3	TGTGCCAGCAGCGTAGACGTCCCGGGGGACTCTGGAAACACCATATATTTT	CASSVDVPGDSGNTIYF
-	13	-	TRBV5-1	TRBJ1-1	TGCGCCAGCAGCTACAGGGTGAACACTGAAGCTTTCTTT	CASSYRVNTEAFF
-	14	TRBD1	TRBV30	TRBJ1-4	TGTGCCTGGAGGCATACAGGGGGAAGTGGAAAACTGTTTTTT	CAWRHTGGSGKLFF
-	13	-	TRBV27	TRBJ1-6	TGTGCCAGCAGTTTCGTGGGGCTTTCACCCCTCCACTTT	CASSFVGLSPLHF
once	16	TRBD2	TRBV6-6	TRBJ2-1	TGTGCCAGCAGTCCAGGGACTAGCGGGGCCAACAATGAGCAGTTCTTC	CASSPGTSGANNEQFF
-	19	TRBD1	TRBV19	TRBJ1-4	TGTGCCAGTAGAACGTCTACCGGGACAGGGAGGGACTTTAATGAAAAACTGTTTTTT	CASRTSTGTGRDFNEKLFF
-	15	TRBD2	TRBV7-8	TRBJ2-3	TGTGCCAGCAGCTTAGCTAGCGGGACCACAGATACGCAGTATTTT	CASSLASGTTDTQYF